The 14 T cell receptor beta chains given below trace back to one sample, sequenced in a study of blood T cell repertoires in COVID-19. Sequenced by immunoSEQ multiplex PCR; TCRdb stores in-frame clones only, minus some. The data hold some 390,000 clones, with around nine tenths observed a single time. Sequenced: peripheral blood. Receptor source: a human donor in a cohort sampled during active COVID-19.

The V and J genes are TRBV6-6 and TRBJ1-2, with TRBD1 matching over 7 bases. The V gene's germline CDR1 is MNHNY and CDR2 SVGAGI (reference sequence). Losses at the gene ends were 5 bases for V and 3 bases for J; bases not matched to a gene: 3. The CDR3 is 13 residues long. The DNA of the CDR3 is TGTGCCAGCAGTCCCGGACAGGACTATGGCTACACCTTC. Protein: CASSPGQDYGYTF.

The chain combines TRBV3-1 (or the pseudogene TRBV3-2) with TRBJ2-5; D may be TRBD2 (6 bases). The CDR3 extends over 15 amino acids. V lost 1 base, J lost 2 bases, and 11 bases lay in between. Germline loops: CDR1 LGHDT, CDR2 YNNKEL (reference sequence). In DNA, the CDR3 is TGTGCCAGCAGCCAAGTTTCGCGGGGACAAGAGACCCAGTACTTC. This encodes CASSQVSRGQETQYF.

DNA of the CDR3: TGTGCCAGCAGCCCGCGGGGGCTCGAGCAGTACTTC. Translating gives CASSPRGLEQYF. The rearrangement joins TRBV5-5 to TRBJ2-7, with D maybe TRBD2 (7 bases). Trimming shortened V by 4 bases and J by 6 bases, and 11 bases separated the two germline ends. The length of the CDR3 is 12 residues. Looked up from germline, CDR1 is SGHKS and CDR2 is YYEKEE (reference sequence).

The rearrangement uses TRBV2 and TRBJ1-5, with 7 nucleotides matching TRBD1. Germline values: CDR1 SNHLY, CDR2 FYNNEI. The CDR3 runs 13 residues. The J segment lost 7 bases and the V segment lost 2 bases, leaving 2 bases of the junction unmatched. CDR3 nucleotides: TGTGCCAGCAGTGAAATAGGGGGCCAGCCCCAGCATTTT. It codes for CASSEIGGQPQHF.

The chain employs TRBV11-2 and TRBJ1-3, with D tentatively TRBD1 (5 bases). The length of the CDR3 is 17 residues. Germline V lookup: CDR1 SGHAT, CDR2 FQNNGV. V was shortened by 7 bases and J by 0 bases, with 19 bases between the two germline ends. The CDR3 region is CASNRISGEGSGNTIYF. CDR3 DNA: TGTGCCAGCAACCGCATATCGGGGGAAGGCTCTGGAAACACCATATATTTT.

This rearrangement joins TRBV4-1 to TRBJ2-3, with TRBD2 as a possible D gene (7 bases). Germline values: CDR1 MGHRA, CDR2 YSYEKL. The germline V and J ends were trimmed by 0 bases and 2 bases, with 15 bases remaining between them. The CDR3 runs to 17 residues. The DNA of the CDR3 is TGCGCCAGCAGCCAAGATAATTTCCGGGGGGCCACAGATACGCAGTATTTT. Amino acid sequence: CASSQDNFRGATDTQYF.

The rearrangement joins TRBV19 to TRBJ2-5; 10 nucleotides align to TRBD1. V was clipped by 2 bases and J by 4 bases; unmatched bases: 7. Germline CDR1 LNHDA, CDR2 SQIVND (reference sequence). This CDR3 has 16 residues. The CDR3 loop is CASSITGQGGAETQYF. The CDR3 DNA follows: TGTGCCAGTAGTATAACAGGACAGGGGGGTGCAGAGACCCAGTACTTC.

The rearrangement joins TRBV30 to TRBJ2-1; 8 bases map to TRBD2. Germline V gene lookup returns CDR1 GTSNPN and CDR2 SVGIG (reference sequence). Trimming at V came to 2 bases and at J to 5 bases, leaving 2 bases not matched to a gene. This CDR3 has 13 residues. The CDR3 nucleotides read TGTGCCTGGAGTTACGGGAGGGACAATGAGCAGTTCTTC. It translates to CAWSYGRDNEQFF.

The rearrangement uses TRBV7-9 and TRBJ2-1; D possibly corresponds to TRBD1 (5 bases). The germline V and J ends were trimmed by 0 bases and 4 bases, with 7 bases remaining between them. Germline lookup yields CDR1 SEHNR and CDR2 FQNEAQ (reference sequence). The CDR3 loop spans 14 amino acids. In DNA form, the CDR3 reads TGTGCCAGCAGCTTAGCGACAGTATACAATGAGCAGTTCTTC. It translates to CASSLATVYNEQFF.

This chain connects TRBV30 to TRBJ2-7, with 8 bases matching TRBD2. The CDR3 has 13 residues. V was clipped by 3 bases and J by 4 bases; unmatched bases: 5. Germline CDR1 is GTSNPN and CDR2 is SVGIG (reference sequence). The DNA for the CDR3 is TGTGCCTGGAGCGGGAGGGGGGGTTACGAGCAGTACTTC. It encodes CAWSGRGGYEQYF.

This clone turned up a few times. V is TRBV15 and J is TRBJ1-5; TRBD1 aligns across 7 bases. Germline CDR1 LNHNV, CDR2 YYDKDF (reference sequence). V shed 5 bases and J 4 bases; nucleotides not matched to a gene: 8. The CDR3 loop spans 15 amino acids. The CDR3 region has the DNA TGTGCCACCAGCCAATCGGGGACAGCGAATCAGCCCCAGCATTTT. This gives the protein CATSQSGTANQPQHF.

The chain links TRBV5-1 to TRBJ2-5, with TRBD2 identical over 8 bases. In germline, CDR1 is SGHRS, CDR2 YFSETQ. This CDR3 comprises 15 residues. V was clipped by 0 bases and J by 5 bases; unmatched bases: 6. The CDR3 DNA sequence: TGCGCCAGCAGCTTGGCGGGGGGGCCCGGGGAGACCCAGTACTTC. Its protein is CASSLAGGPGETQYF.

The V call is TRBV7-9, the J call TRBJ2-3; D possibly corresponds to TRBD2 (6 bases). V was cut by 2 bases and J by 1 base, with 13 bases left in between. The CDR3 totals 16 residues. CDR1 and CDR2 (germline): SEHNR, FQNEAQ (reference sequence). CDR3 in DNA: TGTGCCAGCAGCTTATCCGGGAGTAGGCGCACAGATACGCAGTATTTT. It translates to CASSLSGSRRTDTQYF.

The chain employs TRBV9 and TRBJ1-2; 11 bases fit TRBD1. Trimming took 6 bases from V and 4 from J; bases not matched to a gene: 11. This CDR3 has 16 amino acids. Looked up from germline, CDR1 is SGDLS and CDR2 is YYNGEE. The CDR3 spells CASILKGTGGVYGYTF. For the CDR3, the DNA is TGTGCCAGCATACTTAAAGGGACAGGGGGAGTCTATGGCTACACCTTC.